The 14 T cell receptor beta chains listed next were all sequenced from one sample in a study of cytotoxic CD8 clonotypes in ibrutinib-treated CLL. Using immunoSEQ multiplex PCR, the repertoire was profiled, and TCRdb retains in-frame clones only, with some absent. In the table there are about 140,000 clones, around 93% of which are singletons. The sample in question was PBMCs, obtained after 12 months of ibrutinib treatment. The receptors here all came from a human donor with chronic lymphocytic leukemia.

The chain links TRBV9 to TRBJ2-1; D call uncertain. The CDR3 runs 15 residues. V gave up 5 bases and J gave up 2 bases, with 14 bases separating them. Germline CDR1 SGDLS, CDR2 YYNGEE. CDR3 sequence (DNA): TGTGCCAGCAGTGATGGGGAACATCCCTACAATGAGCAGTTCTTC. This translates into CASSDGEHPYNEQFF. Drawing the rest from reference TRBV9 and TRBJ2-1, the complete variable domain is DSGVTQTPKHLITATGQRVTLRCSPRSGDLSVYWYQQSLDQGLQFLIQYYNGEERAKGNILERFSAQQFPDLHSELNLSSLELGDSALYFCASSDGEHPYNEQFFGPGTRLTVL.

The rearrangement joins TRBV5-1 to TRBJ2-7; possibly TRBD2 for D (6 bases). This CDR3 region has 13 residues. Germline lookup yields CDR1 SGHRS and CDR2 YFSETQ. V dropped 3 bases and J dropped 3 bases, with 10 bases sitting between them. CDR3 coding DNA: TGCGCCAGCAGCTCCGGGACTCACTACGAGCAGTACTTC. Amino acids: CASSSGTHYEQYF.

This clone was observed once. The chain is built from TRBV7-9 and TRBJ1-5; 9 bases are a match to TRBD1. There are 18 residues in the CDR3. The germline V gene has CDR1 SEHNR and CDR2 FQNEAQ (reference sequence). V was clipped by 4 bases and J by 9 bases; unmatched bases: 19. The CDR3 reads CASSWTWETGGAGGPQHF. The CDR3 DNA follows: TGTGCCAGCAGCTGGACGTGGGAGACAGGGGGAGCCGGTGGGCCCCAGCATTTT. The full variable domain, its missing parts supplied by reference TRBV7-9 and TRBJ1-5, is DTGVSQNPRHKITKRGQNVTFRCDPISEHNRLYWYRQTLGQGPEFLTYFQNEAQLEKSRLLSDRFSAERPKGSFSTLEIQRTEQGDSAMYLCASSWTWETGGAGGPQHFGDGTRLSIL.

The chain joins TRBV20-1 to TRBJ2-7, with D maybe TRBD2 (6 bases). Germline-derived CDR1 and CDR2 are DFQATT and SNEGSKA (reference sequence). This CDR3 contains 11 residues. The V end was cut by 2 bases, the J end by 6 bases, with 8 bases between. The CDR3 nucleotides are TGCAGTGCTAGAACGGGGGTCGAGCAGTACTTC. Its protein product is CSARTGVEQYF.

The V and J genes are TRBV7-9 and TRBJ1-5; D is uncertain. CDR1 and CDR2 from the germline V gene are SEHNR and FQNEAQ (reference sequence). Trimming left V 4 bases short and J 2 bases short, with 6 bases between. This CDR3 is 13 amino acids long. The DNA of the CDR3 is TGTGCCAGCAGCTCCAGTGGCAATCAGCCCCAGCATTTT. Its protein product is CASSSSGNQPQHF.

V gene TRBV6-6 combines with J gene TRBJ2-6, with D unresolved. Germline V lookup: CDR1 MNHNY, CDR2 SVGAGI (reference sequence). This CDR3 has 14 amino acids. V dropped 6 bases and J dropped 1 base, with 7 bases sitting between them. The CDR3 DNA follows: TGTGCCAGCAGACACGGTTCTGGGGCCAACGTCCTGACTTTC. It yields the protein CASRHGSGANVLTF.

V usage is TRBV7-6 and J usage is TRBJ2-6; D is perhaps TRBD2 (5 bases). Trimming pared 4 bases from V and 4 bases from J, leaving 14 bases between. Germline V CDR1 and CDR2: SGHVS, FNYEAQ. The CDR3 sequence is 16 residues long. CDR3 region: CASSSTGVDGANVLTF. The CDR3 DNA reads TGTGCCAGCAGCTCGACCGGGGTAGACGGGGCCAACGTCCTGACTTTC.

This clone occurred a few times. The V and J genes are TRBV6-5 and TRBJ2-7; 8 positions match TRBD2. There are 14 residues in the CDR3. CDR1 is MNHEY, CDR2 SVGAGI, per germline. The trim removed 0 bases at V and 5 bases at J, leaving 3 bases unmatched. Written as DNA, the CDR3 is TGTGCCAGCAGTTACTCTCCCGGGAGGGACGAGCAGTACTTC. Translation: CASSYSPGRDEQYF.

J is TRBJ2-7 and V is TRBV27; D gene unclear. CDR3 size: 17 residues. V dropped 3 bases and J dropped 0 bases, with 18 bases sitting between them. CDR1 is MNHEY, CDR2 SMNVEV, per germline (reference sequence). The CDR3 DNA follows: TGTGCCAGCAGTTTGCGGCCCGGTGTAGTGGTCTCCTACGAGCAGTACTTC. Translating gives CASSLRPGVVVSYEQYF.

The chain recombines TRBV7-9 with TRBJ2-7, with D tentatively TRBD1 or TRBD2 (5 bases each). V lost 5 bases to trimming and J lost 3 bases, with 17 bases between them. Germline V gives CDR1 SEHNR, CDR2 FQNEAQ (reference sequence). The CDR3 loop spans 15 amino acids. The CDR3 DNA reads as TGTGCCAGCAGCCTCGGGACCGGGAAGAACTACGAGCAGTACTTC. It is translated as CASSLGTGKNYEQYF.

The chain couples TRBV5-8 to TRBJ1-3, with D hard to call. Trimming took off 0 bases at V and 0 bases at J, with 10 bases between the two ends. This CDR3 comprises 16 residues. Germline lookup yields CDR1 SGHTS and CDR2 YDEGEE. The chain's CDR3 is CASSLAREFSGNTIYF. DNA for the CDR3: TGTGCCAGCAGCTTGGCCCGGGAATTCTCTGGAAACACCATATATTTT.

The rearrangement links TRBV5-1 to TRBJ2-5; TRBD1 is a possible D gene (8 bases). The CDR3 totals 13 residues. The V gene's germline CDR1 is SGHRS and CDR2 YFSETQ. Trimming cost V 5 bases and J 5 bases, with 13 bases left between them. The CDR3 region is CASRTGEGETQYF. The CDR3 DNA is TGCGCCAGCAGGACAGGGGAGGGTGAGACCCAGTACTTC.

The chain is built from TRBV6-1 and TRBJ2-7, with 8 bases identical to TRBD1. Germline V CDR1 and CDR2: MNHNS, SASEGT. This CDR3 comprises 14 residues. V gave up 4 bases and J gave up 5 bases; unmatched junction bases: 7. The CDR3 spells CASSGGQGRDEQYF. CDR3 coding DNA: TGTGCCAGCAGTGGAGGACAGGGTAGGGACGAGCAGTACTTC.

The gene calls are TRBV7-3 and TRBJ2-7, with 9 positions matching TRBD1. Germline loops: CDR1 SGHTA, CDR2 FQGTGA. The CDR3 runs 17 residues. With V trimmed by 4 bases and J by 1 base, 11 bases remained unmatched. As DNA, the CDR3 is TGTGCCAGCAGCTCCTCATTACAGGGGGCCCCGTCCTACGAGCAGTACTTC. Protein product: CASSSSLQGAPSYEQYF.